This record looks at one T cell receptor (beta chain) sequence and its context. Its matching antigen is unknown. This entry comes from a study of regulatory T cells in long-lasting Graves disease. Study-wide results and caveats: Reduced TCR diversity was observed in persistent Graves' patients versus newly diagnosed patients.

As for time point: persistent/refractory GD, antithyroid drugs over 5 years with positive TRAb. RNA extracted from PBMCs served as the sequencing template. V dropped 4 bases and J dropped 0; count of bases not matched to a gene: 12. Germline CDR1 is MNHEY and CDR2 is SVGAGI. The CDR3 is 20 amino acids. For TCR beta, libraries came from iRepertoire HTBI primers and Arm-PCR of CDR3 regions. As handled by the study authors: The samples included 60 to 65 TRBV and about 13 TRBJ segments. TCRdb processed the multiplex PCR reads anew with MiXCR; each CDR3 protein has one entry. The V and J calls reflect TCRdb's pipeline rather than the authors' work. The data hold 400,000 or so distinct CDR3 sequences, with 23% observed a single time.

The chain combines TRBV6-5 with TRBJ2-1; 13 bases map to TRBD2. The clonotype originates from a female donor with Graves disease. Specimen: peripheral blood mononuclear cells (PBMCs), collected when the disease was refractory, from a patient treated with antithyroid drugs. CDR3 protein: CASSLMGTSGTSSSYNEQFF. In DNA form, the CDR3 reads TGTGCCAGCAGTTTAATGGGGACTAGCGGGACCTCGAGCTCCTACAATGAGCAGTTCTTC.